The rows below give T cell receptor beta chains drawn from one sample of a study of T cell repertoires in ileal Crohn's disease. The protocol was immunoSEQ multiplex PCR, while the TCRdb copy is restricted to in-frame clones and leaves out a portion. The repertoire holds around 1,000 clones, with approximately 80% as singletons. Sequenced material: ileal tissue. All receptors come from an adult with Crohn's disease. The CDR3 runs from the conserved cysteine through the conserved F or W. A D gene is named only where the DNA matches it firmly. Not every row has a clone size; where given, it reads once, few, many or a size class.

clone size	V gene	D gene	J gene	CDR3 DNA	CDR3 protein
few	TRBV27	TRBD1	TRBJ1-5	TGTGCCAGCAGTTCCAGGGGGGATCAGCCCCAGCATTTT	CASSSRGDQPQHF
-	TRBV7-9	TRBD1	TRBJ1-6	TGTGCCAGCAGTGGGGACAGGGGCTATAATTCACCCCTCCACTTT	CASSGDRGYNSPLHF
-	TRBV29-1	TRBD1	TRBJ2-3	TGCAGCGCCGCCAGGACAGGGGTGACAGATACGCAGTATTTT	CSAARTGVTDTQYF
-	TRBV5-1	-	TRBJ2-1	TGCGCCAGCAGGCGGGACAATGAGCAGTTCTTC	CASRRDNEQFF
few	TRBV6-5	-	TRBJ1-1	TGTGCCAGCAGTTACCGAAGGGGAGGCACTGAAGCTTTCTTT	CASSYRRGGTEAFF
-	TRBV27	-	TRBJ1-6	TGTGCCAGCAGTTTAGAGGGAAATTCACCCCTCCACTTT	CASSLEGNSPLHF
few	TRBV21-1	-	TRBJ2-3	TGTGCCAGCAGCGAGGGGACTAGCGGGGTTGGGGATACGCAGTATTTT	CASSEGTSGVGDTQYF
-	TRBV7-8	-	TRBJ1-1	TGTGCCAGCAGCTTAGCGGGAGGGGCAGCTGAAGCTTTCTTT	CASSLAGGAAEAFF
-	TRBV27	-	TRBJ1-4	TGTGCCAGCAGTTTAGAGGGAGACGAAAAACTGTTTTTT	CASSLEGDEKLFF
-	TRBV5-1	TRBD1	TRBJ1-6	TGCGCCAGCAGCTTGGGCCCCAGACAGGGGGACTCACCCCTCCACTTT	CASSLGPRQGDSPLHF
-	TRBV4-2	TRBD2	TRBJ2-3	TGTGCCAGCACCCTCCAACTAGCGGAGACCACAGATACGCAGTATTTT	CASTLQLAETTDTQYF
-	TRBV29-1	TRBD1	TRBJ2-1	TGCAGCATGGGACAGGGGGAGCGTGAGCAGTTCTTC	CSMGQGEREQFF
-	TRBV28	-	TRBJ2-7	TGTGCCAGCAGCCGGACAGAATACGAGCAGTACTTC	CASSRTEYEQYF
-	TRBV5-1	-	TRBJ2-2	TGCGCCAGCACAACAGTGGGCCTTGGGGGGGAGCTGTTTTTT	CASTTVGLGGELFF
-	TRBV25-1	TRBD2	TRBJ2-1	TGTGCCAGCAATCTAGCGGGGGGGCTAAATGAGCAGTTCTTC	CASNLAGGLNEQFF
-	TRBV6-1	TRBD1	TRBJ1-2	TGTGCCAGCAGTGAAGTCGGGACAGGGGGTGATGGCTACACCTTC	CASSEVGTGGDGYTF
-	TRBV9	-	TRBJ2-1	TGTGCCAGCAGCGTAGCGGGGGAAACCTACAATGAGCAGTTCTTC	CASSVAGETYNEQFF
-	TRBV4-3	-	TRBJ2-5	TGCGCCAGCAGCCAAGATCGTTATGGGGGGGCTTGGGAGACCCAGTACTTC	CASSQDRYGGAWETQYF
-	TRBV5-1	-	TRBJ1-6	TGCGCCAGCAGATCCTTTATAGATAATTCACCCCTCCACTTT	CASRSFIDNSPLHF
-	TRBV13	TRBD2	TRBJ2-1	TGTGCCAGCACCCCGCCGGGGGGGGGATACAATGAGCAGTTCTTC	CASTPPGGGYNEQFF
-	TRBV6-4	TRBD1	TRBJ1-1	TGTGCCAGCAGGAAACAGGGGATCGGGAACACTGAAGCTTTCTTT	CASRKQGIGNTEAFF
-	TRBV2	-	TRBJ2-1	TGTGCCAGCAGTGGTAACGAAGATACTAATGAGCAGTTCTTC	CASSGNEDTNEQFF
-	TRBV7-9	-	TRBJ2-5	TGTGCCAGCAGCCCTAGAGTCTATGAGACCCAGTACTTC	CASSPRVYETQYF
-	TRBV4-3	TRBD2	TRBJ2-7	TGCGCCAGCAGCCAAGATTATCCTAGCGGGGGCCACGAGCAGTACTTC	CASSQDYPSGGHEQYF
-	TRBV5-6	-	TRBJ2-7	TGTGCCAGCAGCTTAGAGGGGACAACCTACGAGCAGTACTTC	CASSLEGTTYEQYF
-	TRBV6-6	-	TRBJ2-7	TGTGCCAGCAGTTACTCAGAACATCTCCACGAGCAGTACTTC	CASSYSEHLHEQYF
-	TRBV4-2	-	TRBJ2-7	TGTGCCAGCAGCCCAGGGATTTTCACCTACGAGCAGTACTTC	CASSPGIFTYEQYF
-	TRBV21-1	-	TRBJ2-3	TGTGCCAGCATCGCCAGGGGCCGACTAGCGGGGGGGCTGGATACGCAGTATTTT	CASIARGRLAGGLDTQYF
-	TRBV6-1	-	TRBJ2-3	TGTGCCAGCAGTGAACAGTTCACAGATACGCAGTATTTT	CASSEQFTDTQYF
-	TRBV5-6	-	TRBJ1-3	TGTGCCAGCAGCTACGGAGGCGGAAACACCATATATTTT	CASSYGGGNTIYF
once	TRBV2	-	TRBJ1-2	TGTGCCAGCAGGCCTACGGGAGGGAGCGGCTACACCTTC	CASRPTGGSGYTF
-	TRBV5-6	TRBD1	TRBJ2-3	TGTGCCAGCAGCTCACAGACAGGGGCAGATACGCAGTATTTT	CASSSQTGADTQYF
-	TRBV19	-	TRBJ1-5	TGTGCCAGTAGTAAGGACAGCCTCTATCAGCCCCAGCATTTT	CASSKDSLYQPQHF
-	TRBV20-1	-	TRBJ1-3	TGCAGCGGGGAGGATGGAAACACCATATATTTT	CSGEDGNTIYF
-	TRBV27	TRBD1	TRBJ1-2	TGTGCCAGCAGTTTACAGGGGGCTAATGGGGGCTACACCTTC	CASSLQGANGGYTF
-	TRBV5-5	-	TRBJ2-2	TGTGCCAGCAGCTTGAGCCGGGAGCTGTTTTTT	CASSLSRELFF
-	TRBV7-2	TRBD2	TRBJ2-7	TGTGCCAGCAGCGTCCCCCTAGCGGGGGTGTCCGAGCAGTACTTC	CASSVPLAGVSEQYF
-	TRBV5-1	TRBD1	TRBJ2-5	TGCGCCAGCAGCGCACAGGGGGCGGGGGAGACCCAGTACTTC	CASSAQGAGETQYF
-	TRBV10-3	-	TRBJ1-3	TGTGCCATCTCTTCGGGAAACACCATATATTTT	CAISSGNTIYF
-	TRBV19	TRBD1	TRBJ1-1	TGTGCCAGTAGTTCCGCGACAGGGGTGGGTGAAGCTTTCTTT	CASSSATGVGEAFF
-	TRBV6-1	TRBD2	TRBJ2-7	TGTGCCAGCAGCGGATCTAGCGGGCCCTCCTACGAGCAGTACTTC	CASSGSSGPSYEQYF
-	TRBV28	TRBD1	TRBJ2-1	TGTGCCAGCAGCCCCTCCGGGACAGCCCGCCTAGGGCAGTTCTTC	CASSPSGTARLGQFF
-	TRBV15	-	TRBJ1-1	TGTGCCACCTCAGATTCCATTAACACTGAAGCTTTCTTT	CATSDSINTEAFF
-	TRBV27	TRBD2	TRBJ2-2	TGTGCCAGCAGACCTAGCGGGTCCGCGAACACCGGGGAGCTGTTTTTT	CASRPSGSANTGELFF
-	TRBV5-6	-	TRBJ2-2	TGTGCCAGCAGCTTGCGACTAGGAGCGAACACCGGGGAGCTGTTTTTT	CASSLRLGANTGELFF